The 12 T cell receptor beta chains presented below share a single source sample, sequenced in a study of T cell responses to AZD1222 COVID-19 vaccine. Profiling relied on immunoSEQ multiplex PCR, and the TCRdb table lists in-frame clones only, not all of them. The sample includes approximately 76,000 clones, about nine tenths of them seen just once. Sequencing used peripheral blood, obtained on day 0 of AZD1222 vaccination. The receptors were sampled from an adult in good health.

V gene TRBV28 combines with J gene TRBJ1-5; D is unclear. The germline CDR1 and CDR2 sequences are MDHEN and SYDVKM. The CDR3 contains 15 residues. V dropped 6 bases and J dropped 4 bases, with 16 bases sitting between them. CDR3 sequence (DNA): TGTGCCAGCAGGGCCCGGGAAGACCGGAATCAGCCCCAGCATTTT. It is translated as CASRAREDRNQPQHF.

The chain uses TRBV7-3 and TRBJ2-1; no clear D. In germline, CDR1 is SGHTA, CDR2 FQGTGA. Trimming left V 2 bases short and J 5 bases short, with 13 bases between. The CDR3 is made up of 15 amino acids. CDR3 amino acids: CASSLGPAGNNEQFF. CDR3 in DNA: TGTGCCAGCAGCTTAGGTCCAGCTGGTAACAATGAGCAGTTCTTC. The whole variable domain, remainder taken from reference TRBV7-3 and TRBJ2-1, is GAGVSQTPSNKVTEKGKYVELRCDPISGHTALYWYRQSLGQGPEFLIYFQGTGAADDSGLPNDRFFAVRPEGSVSTLKIQRTERGDSAVYLCASSLGPAGNNEQFFGPGTRLTVL.

The CDR3 spells CASGDGNSPLHF. CDR3 nucleotide sequence: TGTGCCAGCGGGGACGGGAATTCACCCCTCCACTTT. V usage is TRBV3-1 (or the pseudogene TRBV3-2) and J usage is TRBJ1-6; TRBD1 might be the D (5 bases). V was shortened by 8 bases and J by 7 bases, with 9 bases between the two germline ends. Per the germline V gene, CDR1 is LGHDT and CDR2 is YNNKEL (reference sequence). CDR3 length equals 12 residues.

This chain links TRBV19 with TRBJ2-5; TRBD1 agrees at 8 bases. The CDR3 has 14 amino acids. The germline V gene encodes CDR1 LNHDA and CDR2 SQIVND (reference sequence). The trim removed 4 bases at V and 5 bases at J, leaving 6 bases unmatched. CDR3 in DNA: TGTGCCAGTAGTACCCGACAGGGGAGGGAGACCCAGTACTTC. Translated: CASSTRQGRETQYF.

The gene calls are TRBV27 and TRBJ1-1, with 7 bases that match TRBD1. The J segment lost 4 bases and the V segment lost 5 bases, leaving 7 bases of the junction unmatched. The CDR3 loop spans 14 amino acids. CDR1 and CDR2 from the germline V gene are MNHEY and SMNVEV (reference sequence). DNA for the CDR3: TGTGCCAGCAGTCACAGGGGCGTTGGCACTGAAGCTTTCTTT. Its protein product is CASSHRGVGTEAFF.

This clone was seen once. V is TRBV5-1 and J is TRBJ1-1, with D uncertain. This CDR3 spans 14 amino acids. CDR1 and CDR2 (germline): SGHRS, YFSETQ. V dropped 0 bases and J dropped 5 bases, with 11 bases sitting between them. The CDR3 region is CASSLGRDSTEAFF. CDR3 in DNA: TGCGCCAGCAGCTTGGGTAGGGATTCAACTGAAGCTTTCTTT. Using reference TRBV5-1 and TRBJ1-1 for the parts outside the CDR3, the full variable domain is KAGVTQTPRYLIKTRGQQVTLSCSPISGHRSVSWYQQTPGQGLQFLFEYFSETQRNKGNFPGRFSGRQFSNSRSEMNVSTLELGDSALYLCASSLGRDSTEAFFGQGTRLTVV.

V gene TRBV6-1 combines with J gene TRBJ1-6; D perhaps matches TRBD1 (5 bases). This CDR3 is built from 15 residues. The germline V gene encodes CDR1 MNHNS and CDR2 SASEGT. Deletions cut 6 bases from V and 5 bases from J, with 14 bases between. CDR3 sequence reads: CASRPFRGNNSPLHF. In DNA, the CDR3 is TGTGCCAGCAGACCCTTCCGGGGGAATAATTCACCCCTCCACTTT.

The chain uses TRBV6-1 and TRBJ1-2, with D possibly TRBD1 on 6 matching bases. V dropped 1 base and J dropped 3 bases, with 18 bases sitting between them. The CDR3 totals 17 residues. Germline values: CDR1 MNHNS, CDR2 SASEGT. CDR3 DNA sequence: TGTGCCAGCAGTGAAGTGAATCGGGCACAGGGTCACTATGGCTACACCTTC. This gives the protein CASSEVNRAQGHYGYTF.

A few counts support this clone. The V and J genes are TRBV19 and TRBJ1-4; D is possibly TRBD1 (6 bases). This CDR3 region has 14 residues. Germline assignment: CDR1 LNHDA and CDR2 SQIVND (reference sequence). V shed 5 bases and J shed 11 bases, with 18 bases lying between them. CDR3 nucleotide sequence: TGTGCCAGTAGTCGGGCCCTACAAGGGGGTAAACTGTTTTTT. Translated: CASSRALQGGKLFF.

The chain recombines TRBV7-9 with TRBJ1-4; D unclear. Trimming removed 3 bases at V and 6 bases at J, with 11 bases between. This CDR3 spans 14 amino acids. Germline CDR1 SEHNR, CDR2 FQNEAQ (reference sequence). CDR3 bases: TGTGCCAGCAGCTTTAGGAGGGTAGATGAAAAACTGTTTTTT. It is translated as CASSFRRVDEKLFF.

The V gene is TRBV9, the J gene TRBJ1-2; maybe TRBD1 (5 bases). The V end was cut by 5 bases, the J end by 1 base, with 9 bases between. The germline V gene encodes CDR1 SGDLS and CDR2 YYNGEE. The CDR3 extends over 13 amino acids. CDR3 sequence reads: CASRPGHNYGYTF. DNA of the CDR3: TGTGCCAGCAGACCAGGACATAACTATGGCTACACCTTC.

The J gene is TRBJ1-2, the V gene TRBV14; 7 bases align to TRBD1. The V gene's germline CDR1 is SGHDN and CDR2 FVKESK. The V and J ends lost 0 bases and 8 bases, in that order; junction bases with no gene match: 6. This CDR3 comprises 14 residues. The CDR3 DNA reads as TGTGCCAGCAGCCAAGATCCGGCAGGGGGAGGCTACACCTTC. The encoded protein is CASSQDPAGGGYTF.